This T cell receptor (beta chain) was obtained from a study of long-term antiretroviral therapy in people with HIV. Findings and limits, study-wide: Compared with controls, HIV repertoires showed narrower CDR3 length ranges.

Trimming at V came to 3 bases and at J to 2 bases, leaving 8 bases not matched to a gene. Looked up from germline, CDR1 is SGHVS and CDR2 is FQNEAQ. The CDR3 extends over 16 amino acids. As to this clone: Its cognate antigen is unknown.

The authors ran the immunoSEQ assay, v3.0, at survey level. Libraries were prepared by immunoSEQ multiplex PCR; TCRdb keeps only in-frame clonotypes and omits some of them. The sample has about 24,000 clones, around 83% seen once. The gene calls are TRBV7-8 and TRBJ2-3, with 7 bases identical to TRBD2. The clonotype comes from a man aged 45-65 years with HIV. This specimen was unsorted PBMCs, taken 0.4 years after starting antiretroviral therapy. The CDR3 protein is CASSFQTSPNTDTQYF. CDR3 in DNA: TGTGCCAGCAGCTTCCAGACTAGCCCTAACACAGATACGCAGTATTTT.